The rows below give T cell receptor beta chains drawn from one sample of a study of control samples from healthy donors and cancer patients. Sequencing used immunoSEQ multiplex PCR; TCRdb keeps in-frame clones, though not all of them. The sample records about 15,000 clones, approximately 87% being singletons. The sample was PBMCs. The receptors were sampled from a woman aged 70-85 years with colorectal cancer. The CDR3 runs from the conserved cysteine through the conserved F or W. The D gene is left open where the match is weak. Size tells how often a clone was seen (once, few, many) or the class of an expanded clone, and some rows leave it out.

abundance: once
v_gene: TRBV7-2
d_gene: .
j_gene: TRBJ2-6
CDR3nt: TGTGCCAGCAGCCCGTGGGCGGGGGCCAACGTCCTGACTTTC
CDR3aa: CASSPWAGANVLTF

abundance: .
v_gene: TRBV5-6
d_gene: TRBD1
j_gene: TRBJ1-2
CDR3nt: TGTGCCAGCAGCCCCCGGGACAGGGCAAACTTCTATGGCTACACCTTC
CDR3aa: CASSPRDRANFYGYTF

abundance: .
v_gene: TRBV12-3/TRBV12-4
d_gene: .
j_gene: TRBJ1-2
CDR3nt: TGTGCCAGCAGTTTGGTAGGAGCTGGCTACACCTTC
CDR3aa: CASSLVGAGYTF

abundance: .
v_gene: TRBV10-3
d_gene: TRBD1
j_gene: TRBJ1-5
CDR3nt: TGTGCCATCAGCCTAGGGACAGGCGGTTCCAATCAGCCCCAGCATTTT
CDR3aa: CAISLGTGGSNQPQHF

abundance: .
v_gene: TRBV14
d_gene: .
j_gene: TRBJ2-3
CDR3nt: TGTGCCAGCAGCCCGCAGGGACCTATGGATACGCAGTATTTT
CDR3aa: CASSPQGPMDTQYF

abundance: .
v_gene: TRBV7-9
d_gene: .
j_gene: TRBJ2-3
CDR3nt: TGTGCCAGCAGCTTAGTCGGAGATACGCAGTATTTT
CDR3aa: CASSLVGDTQYF

abundance: .
v_gene: TRBV11-2
d_gene: .
j_gene: TRBJ2-5
CDR3nt: TGTGCCAGCAGCTTATCGGGGTATTACCAAGAGACCCAGTACTTC
CDR3aa: CASSLSGYYQETQYF

abundance: .
v_gene: TRBV11-3
d_gene: .
j_gene: TRBJ2-7
CDR3nt: TGTGCCAGCAGCTTAATCGGGCAGGGAAGCTCCTACGAGCAGTACTTC
CDR3aa: CASSLIGQGSSYEQYF

abundance: .
v_gene: TRBV19
d_gene: .
j_gene: TRBJ2-5
CDR3nt: TGTGCCAGTAGTATCGGCGGCCCCAAGGGGACCCAGTACTTC
CDR3aa: CASSIGGPKGTQYF

abundance: .
v_gene: TRBV11-3
d_gene: TRBD2
j_gene: TRBJ2-2
CDR3nt: TGTGCCAGCAGTTTCGGGGGGATTGTTAGCACCGGGGAGCTGTTTTTT
CDR3aa: CASSFGGIVSTGELFF

abundance: .
v_gene: TRBV7-2
d_gene: .
j_gene: TRBJ2-7
CDR3nt: TGTGCCAGCAGCCGCCGGTCCCGCTACGAGCAGTACTTC
CDR3aa: CASSRRSRYEQYF

abundance: .
v_gene: TRBV12-3/TRBV12-4
d_gene: .
j_gene: TRBJ2-5
CDR3nt: TGTGCCAGCAGTTTCCGGCTGCCGGAGACCCAGTACTTC
CDR3aa: CASSFRLPETQYF

abundance: .
v_gene: TRBV2
d_gene: TRBD2
j_gene: TRBJ2-7
CDR3nt: TGTGCCAGCAGTGAAAGAGGTCTAGCGGGAGTATCGTTC
CDR3aa: CASSERGLAGVSF

abundance: .
v_gene: TRBV7-2
d_gene: .
j_gene: TRBJ2-5
CDR3nt: TGTGCCAGCAGCTTAGGACAGGCCCAAGAGACCCAGTACTTC
CDR3aa: CASSLGQAQETQYF

abundance: .
v_gene: TRBV9
d_gene: .
j_gene: TRBJ1-6
CDR3nt: TGTGCCAGCAGCTCCCGACAGGATGCACCCCTCCACTTT
CDR3aa: CASSSRQDAPLHF

abundance: .
v_gene: TRBV6-5
d_gene: .
j_gene: TRBJ2-7
CDR3nt: TGTGCCAGCAACAAGGACACCTCCTACGAGCAGTACTTC
CDR3aa: CASNKDTSYEQYF

abundance: .
v_gene: TRBV19
d_gene: TRBD1
j_gene: TRBJ1-1
CDR3nt: TGTGCCAGTAGTAGGGACAGGGTTGGCACTGAAGCTTTCTTT
CDR3aa: CASSRDRVGTEAFF

abundance: .
v_gene: TRBV5-1
d_gene: TRBD2
j_gene: TRBJ2-7
CDR3nt: TGCGCCAGCAGCAATTGGGGGAGGGCCCGAGAGCAGTACTTC
CDR3aa: CASSNWGRAREQYF

abundance: .
v_gene: TRBV6-5
d_gene: TRBD2
j_gene: TRBJ2-3
CDR3nt: TGTGCCAGCAAAAGGAGCGGGGGTGACACAGATACGCAGTATTTT
CDR3aa: CASKRSGGDTDTQYF

abundance: .
v_gene: TRBV7-2
d_gene: TRBD1
j_gene: TRBJ2-1
CDR3nt: TGTGCCAGCAGCCCCCGGGACAGGGGCTTCTTGCCTTCCTACAATGAGCAGTTCTTC
CDR3aa: CASSPRDRGFLPSYNEQFF

abundance: .
v_gene: TRBV7-2
d_gene: .
j_gene: TRBJ1-2
CDR3nt: TGTGCCAGCAGCTTAGAACCAGGGCGCACCAACTATGGCTACACCTTC
CDR3aa: CASSLEPGRTNYGYTF

abundance: .
v_gene: TRBV9
d_gene: TRBD2
j_gene: TRBJ2-7
CDR3nt: TGTGCCAGCAGCGTAGGGGACCTCGGGCGGGGGAACTACGAGCAGTACTTC
CDR3aa: CASSVGDLGRGNYEQYF

abundance: once
v_gene: TRBV11-3
d_gene: .
j_gene: TRBJ1-2
CDR3nt: TGTGCCAGCAGCTTACAATCCCGGACCCTTTGGGTTAGGCATAACTATGGCTACACCTTC
CDR3aa: CASSLQSRTLWVRHNYGYTF

abundance: .
v_gene: TRBV18
d_gene: .
j_gene: TRBJ1-1
CDR3nt: TGTGCCAGCTCGGGGGCTTTGAACACTGAAGCTTTCTTT
CDR3aa: CASSGALNTEAFF

abundance: .
v_gene: TRBV18
d_gene: .
j_gene: TRBJ1-3
CDR3nt: TGTGCCAGCTCACCACTGTCGCCGATTGGCTCTGGAAACACCATATATTTT
CDR3aa: CASSPLSPIGSGNTIYF

abundance: .
v_gene: TRBV5-4
d_gene: TRBD2
j_gene: TRBJ2-5
CDR3nt: TGTGCCAGCAGCTTTGGCCTAGCGGGTGGGGGGACCCAGTACTTC
CDR3aa: CASSFGLAGGGTQYF